This passage covers 20 T cell receptor beta chains from one sample sequenced in a study of cytomegalovirus exposure and HLA in healthy donors. 13 Jbeta primers and 60 Vbeta primers were used for the PCR. TCRdb's copy holds only in-frame clones and misses some; the assay was immunoSEQ multiplex PCR. The data hold fewer than 100,000 clones, with about four fifths observed a single time. The source material was PBMCs. These receptor sequences come from a woman aged 35 to 49 in good health and CMV-seronegative.

The V gene is TRBV18, the J gene TRBJ1-2, with D perhaps matching TRBD1 (5 bases). This CDR3 is 13 amino acids long. Trimming took 2 bases from V and 5 from J, leaving 9 bases between them. Germline V lookup: CDR1 KGHSH, CDR2 LQKENI. The chain's CDR3 is CASSPSTEYGYTF. The CDR3 DNA reads as TGTGCCAGCTCACCATCGACAGAGTATGGCTACACCTTC.

This clone was detected a few times. The chain uses TRBV6-1 and TRBJ2-7; a possible D gene is TRBD1 (6 bases). The germline V and J ends were trimmed by 3 bases and 3 bases, with 9 bases remaining between them. Per the germline V gene, CDR1 is MNHNS and CDR2 is SASEGT. The CDR3 is 13 residues long. Written as DNA, the CDR3 is TGTGCCAGCAGTGAGACAGGTGTCTACGAGCAGTACTTC. Translated, it gives CASSETGVYEQYF.

This clone was detected once. The chain joins TRBV6-4 to TRBJ1-1; 11 positions agree with TRBD1. V was pared by 9 bases and J by 4 bases, with 7 bases of the junction left unmatched. The CDR3 loop spans 14 amino acids. Germline CDR1 is MRHNA and CDR2 is SNTAGT. This CDR3 reads CARGTGGIVTEAFF. Written as DNA, the CDR3 is TGTGCCAGAGGGACAGGGGGGATTGTCACTGAAGCTTTCTTT.

The V gene is TRBV7-7, the J gene TRBJ2-1, with 7 bases matching TRBD1. J was trimmed by 4 bases and V by 1 base; bases with no gene match: 4. Looked up from germline, CDR1 is SSHAT and CDR2 is FNYEAQ (reference sequence). This CDR3 is built from 15 residues. The DNA of the CDR3 is TGTGCCAGCAGCTTAGGGGACAGTCTATACAATGAGCAGTTCTTC. This sequence encodes CASSLGDSLYNEQFF. The whole variable domain, filled in from reference TRBV7-7 and TRBJ2-1, reads GAGVSQSPRYKVTKRGQDVTLRCDPISSHATLYWYQQALGQGPEFLTYFNYEAQPDKSGLPSDRFSAERPEGSISTLTIQRTEQRDSAMYRCASSLGDSLYNEQFFGPGTRLTVL.

The CDR3 DNA reads TGTGCCTGGAGTAGACAGGGGCAGGAAAAACTGTTTTTT. Translating gives CAWSRQGQEKLFF. The chain uses TRBV30 and TRBJ1-4; TRBD1 aligns across 8 bases. V lost 2 bases to trimming and J lost 8 bases; unmatched junction nucleotides: 4. The CDR3 is made up of 13 amino acids. Germline V gives CDR1 GTSNPN, CDR2 SVGIG (reference sequence).

This clone was seen once. The chain couples TRBV5-1 to TRBJ1-5, with no clear D. V lost 2 bases and J lost 1, with 13 bases in between. Germline V gene sequence: CDR1 SGHRS, CDR2 YFSETQ. The CDR3 is made up of 16 amino acids. The chain's CDR3 is CASSLEALGSNQPQHF. The CDR3, as DNA: TGCGCCAGCAGCTTAGAGGCTCTCGGGAGCAATCAGCCCCAGCATTTT.

The J gene is TRBJ1-3, the V gene TRBV10-3; no clear D. CDR3 size: 12 residues. From germline, CDR1 is ENHRY and CDR2 SYGVKD. Trimming pared 7 bases from V and 4 bases from J, leaving 8 bases between. CDR3 loop: CAITGSGNTIYF. DNA of the CDR3: TGTGCCATCACAGGCTCCGGAAACACCATATATTTT.

The CDR3 loop is CATEIGTKVVGSYNSPLHF. The DNA for the CDR3 is TGTGCCACCGAGATTGGGACAAAGGTGGTCGGCTCCTATAATTCACCCCTCCACTTT. This rearrangement joins TRBV2 to TRBJ1-6; maybe TRBD1 (6 bases). The CDR3 sequence is 19 residues long. Trimming took off 10 bases at V and 0 bases at J, with 25 bases between the two ends. CDR1 is SNHLY, CDR2 FYNNEI, per germline.

The rearrangement links TRBV19 to TRBJ2-6, with D perhaps TRBD1 (5 bases). Germline CDR1 reads LNHDA; CDR2 reads SQIVND (reference sequence). Trimming left V 0 bases short and J 0 bases short, with 18 bases between. This CDR3 has 20 residues. CDR3 protein: CASSIDLFQGISSGANVLTF. The CDR3 region has the DNA TGTGCCAGTAGTATAGATCTTTTCCAGGGAATAAGCTCTGGGGCCAACGTCCTGACTTTC.

The chain is built from TRBV28 and TRBJ2-7, with TRBD1 identical over 8 bases. CDR1 is MDHEN, CDR2 SYDVKM, per germline. V lost 5 bases and J lost 6; bases outside the gene matches: 12. This CDR3 contains 15 residues. The CDR3 region has the DNA TGTGCCAGCAGTCTGGGGACAGGCTTGGGTCTCGAGCAGTACTTC. It encodes CASSLGTGLGLEQYF.

J is TRBJ1-2 and V is TRBV28, with a weak D call TRBD1 (5 bases). The CDR3 length is 12 residues. The V gene lost 6 bases and the J gene lost 4 bases, with 9 bases spanning the gap. Germline V lookup: CDR1 MDHEN, CDR2 SYDVKM. As DNA, the CDR3 is TGTGCCAGCAGCGCGACAGTCTATGGCTACACCTTC. Protein sequence: CASSATVYGYTF.

The DNA of the CDR3 is TGTGCCAGCAGTGATGGACTAGCGGGGAACTACGAGCAGTACTTC. It specifies CASSDGLAGNYEQYF. This rearrangement joins TRBV6-6 to TRBJ2-7; 12 nucleotides match TRBD2. CDR1 and CDR2 from the germline V gene are MNHNY and SVGAGI (reference sequence). This CDR3 comprises 15 residues. The V and J ends lost 5 bases and 3 bases, in that order; junction bases with no gene match: 5.

This rearrangement joins TRBV6-6 to TRBJ2-7, with TRBD1 identical over 8 bases. This CDR3 spans 15 amino acids. The junction had 10 bases not matched to a gene; V was cut back by 2 bases and J by 7 bases. Germline V gene data show CDR1 as MNHNY and CDR2 as SVGAGI (reference sequence). The CDR3 here is CASSYPWTGTDEQYF. In DNA, the CDR3 is TGTGCCAGCAGTTACCCCTGGACAGGGACGGATGAGCAGTACTTC.

The chain uses TRBV5-1 and TRBJ2-5, with D perhaps TRBD1 (7 bases). The better agreement between TRBJ2-7 and the DNA end casts doubt on the J call. The germline CDR1 and CDR2 sequences are SGHRS and YFSETQ. This CDR3 has 14 amino acids. The CDR3 nucleotides read TGCGCCAGCAGCTCCACAGGGGAGGCTTACGAGCAGTACTTC. Translation: CASSSTGEAYEQYF.

The CDR3 DNA follows: TGTGCCAGCAGATCTCCCGGGACAGGGAATCAGCCCCAGCATTTT. This codes for CASRSPGTGNQPQHF. The chain uses TRBV9 and TRBJ1-5; 9 nucleotides line up with TRBD1. Germline V gives CDR1 SGDLS, CDR2 YYNGEE. J gave up 4 bases and V 5 bases, and 7 bases lay outside the gene matches. CDR3 length: 15 amino acids.

This clone was detected only once. The rearrangement links TRBV14 to TRBJ2-7, with D hard to call. V dropped 4 bases and J dropped 3 bases, with 4 bases sitting between them. The CDR3 runs 11 residues. The V gene's germline CDR1 is SGHDN and CDR2 FVKESK. For the CDR3, the DNA is TGTGCCAGCAGCCGTAACTACGAGCAGTACTTC. It translates to CASSRNYEQYF.

The DNA of the CDR3 is TGTGCCAGCAGCCAAGAGGGCCTGAATCCTATTGATTCAGATACGCAGTATTTT. Translated, it gives CASSQEGLNPIDSDTQYF. The chain is built from TRBV4-2 and TRBJ2-3; D is unresolved. V shed 0 bases and J shed 4 bases, with 20 bases lying between them. CDR3 size: 18 residues. Germline CDR1 is LGHNA and CDR2 is YNFKEQ.

The V and J genes are TRBV7-3 and TRBJ2-1; 7 bases agree with TRBD2. The length of the CDR3 is 16 residues. V was pared by 1 base and J by 4 bases, with 7 bases of the junction left unmatched. CDR1 is SGHTA and CDR2 is FQGTGA in the germline V gene. CDR3 bases: TGTGCCAGCAGCTTAATTGATGGGGGAGGGTACAATGAGCAGTTCTTC. Translation gives CASSLIDGGGYNEQFF.

This sequence joins TRBV29-1 and TRBJ2-1; a possible D gene is TRBD1 (5 bases). The CDR3 length is 14 residues. Trimming pared 4 bases from V and 0 bases from J, leaving 10 bases between. The germline CDR1 and CDR2 sequences are SQVTM and ANQGSEA. CDR3 residues: CSVVNRGSYNEQFF. In nucleotides, the CDR3 is TGCAGCGTTGTAAATAGGGGCTCCTACAATGAGCAGTTCTTC.

The sample holds a few counts of this clone. The V and J genes are TRBV7-9 and TRBJ2-5, with D uncertain. This CDR3 has 16 amino acids. Looked up from germline, CDR1 is SEHNR and CDR2 is FQNEAQ (reference sequence). Between the trimmed V and J ends, which lost 1 base and 2 bases, there was a span of 14 bases. In DNA, the CDR3 is TGTGCCAGCAGCTTAGGGGCCCCTATCCTACAAGAGACCCAGTACTTC. It translates to CASSLGAPILQETQYF.